The present T cell receptor (beta chain) was sequenced within a study of blood T cell repertoires in COVID-19. Germline V gene lookup returns CDR1 SGHTA and CDR2 FQGNSA. After removal of 6 bases from V and 6 bases from J, the junction contained 4 bases not matched to a gene. The CDR3 consists of 13 residues. The table came from immunoSEQ multiplex PCR; TCRdb's copy has only in-frame clones and leaves some out. Of around 150,000 clones listed, roughly nine tenths are singletons. This chain uses TRBV7-2 with TRBJ2-2, with 7 nucleotides matching TRBD1. This clonotype was obtained from a man aged 18 to 30 with acute or convalescent COVID-19. The sequencing input was peripheral blood. CDR3 loop: CASRPTGSGELFF. The CDR3 coding sequence is TGTGCCAGCAGACCGACAGGGTCCGGGGAGCTGTTTTTT.